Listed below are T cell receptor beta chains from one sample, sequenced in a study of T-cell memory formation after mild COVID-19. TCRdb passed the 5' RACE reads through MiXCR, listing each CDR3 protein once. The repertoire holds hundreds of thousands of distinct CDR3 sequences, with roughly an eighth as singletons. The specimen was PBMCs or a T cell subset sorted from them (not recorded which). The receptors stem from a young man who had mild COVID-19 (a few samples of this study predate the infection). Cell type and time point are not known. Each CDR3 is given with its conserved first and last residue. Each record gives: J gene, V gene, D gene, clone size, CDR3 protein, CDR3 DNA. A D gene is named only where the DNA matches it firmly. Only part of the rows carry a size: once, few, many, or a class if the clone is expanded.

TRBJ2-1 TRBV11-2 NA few CASSLGIADEQFF TGTGCCAGCAGTCTCGGGATAGCGGATGAGCAGTTCTTC
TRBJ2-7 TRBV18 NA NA CASSPARDYEQYF TGTGCCAGCTCACCAGCACGGGACTACGAGCAGTACTTC
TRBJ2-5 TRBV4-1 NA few CASSQVGRLWTQYF TGCGCCAGCAGCCAAGTGGGGAGACTGTGGACCCAGTACTTC
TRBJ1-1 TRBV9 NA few CASSPRGGGEAFF TGTGCCAGCAGCCCAAGAGGGGGGGGTGAAGCTTTCTTT
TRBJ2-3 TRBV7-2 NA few CASSFGTVPDTQYF TGTGCCAGCAGCTTCGGCACAGTCCCAGATACGCAGTATTTT
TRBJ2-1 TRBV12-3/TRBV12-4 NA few CASSSGINEQFF TGTGCCAGCAGTTCCGGGATCAATGAGCAGTTCTTC
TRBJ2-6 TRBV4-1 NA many CASSQDMTVPSTGANVLTF TGCGCCAGCAGCCAAGATATGACAGTTCCCTCTACGGGGGCCAACGTCCTGACTTTC
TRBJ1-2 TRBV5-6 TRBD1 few CASSLVGQEHGYTF TGTGCCAGCAGCTTGGTGGGACAGGAGCATGGCTACACCTTC
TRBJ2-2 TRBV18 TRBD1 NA CASSPGQGAFAGELFF TGTGCCAGCTCACCAGGACAGGGGGCTTTCGCCGGGGAGCTGTTTTTT
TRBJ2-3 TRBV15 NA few CATSRDLVLGADTQYF TGTGCCACCAGCAGAGATCTAGTGCTGGGCGCAGATACGCAGTATTTT
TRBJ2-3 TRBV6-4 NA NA CASSDNPWGTDTQYF TGTGCCAGCAGTGACAACCCGTGGGGCACAGATACGCAGTATTTT
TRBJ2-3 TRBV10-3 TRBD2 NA CAISELGLAPDTQYF TGTGCCATCAGTGAGCTAGGACTAGCGCCAGATACGCAGTATTTT
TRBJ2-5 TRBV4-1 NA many CASSLGQLQETQYF TGCGCCAGCAGCCTCGGACAGCTACAAGAGACCCAGTACTTC
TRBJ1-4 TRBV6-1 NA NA CASTNSGGEKLFF TGTGCCAGCACCAATAGTGGGGGTGAAAAACTGTTTTTT
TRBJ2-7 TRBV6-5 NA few CASSSHEQGWEQYF TGTGCCAGCAGTTCCCACGAACAGGGTTGGGAGCAGTACTTC